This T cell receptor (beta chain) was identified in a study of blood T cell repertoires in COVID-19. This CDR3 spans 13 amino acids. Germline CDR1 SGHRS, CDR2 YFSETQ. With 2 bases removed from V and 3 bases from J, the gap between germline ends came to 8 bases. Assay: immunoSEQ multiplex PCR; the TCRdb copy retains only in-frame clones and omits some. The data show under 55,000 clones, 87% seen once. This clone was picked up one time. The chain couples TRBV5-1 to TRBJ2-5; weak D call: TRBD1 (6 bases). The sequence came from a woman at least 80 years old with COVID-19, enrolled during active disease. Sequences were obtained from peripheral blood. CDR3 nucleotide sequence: TGCGCCAGCAGCTTACAGGGAGAAGAGACCCAGTACTTC. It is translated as CASSLQGEETQYF.